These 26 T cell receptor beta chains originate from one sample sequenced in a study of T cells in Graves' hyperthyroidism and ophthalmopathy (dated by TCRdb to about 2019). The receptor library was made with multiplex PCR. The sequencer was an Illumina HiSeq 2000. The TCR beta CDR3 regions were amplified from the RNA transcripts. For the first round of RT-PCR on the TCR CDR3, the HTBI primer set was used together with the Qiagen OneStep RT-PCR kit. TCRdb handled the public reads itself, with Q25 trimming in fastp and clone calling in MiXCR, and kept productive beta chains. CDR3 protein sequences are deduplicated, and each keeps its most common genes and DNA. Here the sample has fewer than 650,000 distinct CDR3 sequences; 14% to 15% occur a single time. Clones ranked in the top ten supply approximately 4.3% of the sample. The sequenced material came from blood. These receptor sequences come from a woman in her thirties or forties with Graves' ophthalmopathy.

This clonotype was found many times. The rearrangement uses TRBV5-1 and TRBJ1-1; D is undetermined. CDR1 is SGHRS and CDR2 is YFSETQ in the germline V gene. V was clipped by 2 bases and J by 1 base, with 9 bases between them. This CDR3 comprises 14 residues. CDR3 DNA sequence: TGCGCCAGCAGCTTAACTACAGCGAACACTGAAGCTTTCTTT. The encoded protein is CASSLTTANTEAFF.

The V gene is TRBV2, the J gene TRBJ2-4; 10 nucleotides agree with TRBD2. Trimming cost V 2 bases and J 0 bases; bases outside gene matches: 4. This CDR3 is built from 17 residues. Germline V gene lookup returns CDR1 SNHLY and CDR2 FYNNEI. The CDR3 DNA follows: TGTGCCAGCAGTGAACTAGCGGGGGTTCTAGCCAAAAACATTCAGTACTTC. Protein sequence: CASSELAGVLAKNIQYF.

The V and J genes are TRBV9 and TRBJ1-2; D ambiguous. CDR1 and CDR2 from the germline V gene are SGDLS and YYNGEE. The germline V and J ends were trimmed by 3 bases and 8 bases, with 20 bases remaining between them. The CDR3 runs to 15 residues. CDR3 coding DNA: TGTGCCAGCAGCGCACAGAGTAGGACCTCCTTAGGCTACACCTTC. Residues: CASSAQSRTSLGYTF. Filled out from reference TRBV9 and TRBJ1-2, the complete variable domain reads DSGVTQTPKHLITATGQRVTLRCSPRSGDLSVYWYQQSLDQGLQFLIQYYNGEERAKGNILERFSAQQFPDLHSELNLSSLELGDSALYFCASSAQSRTSLGYTFGSGTRLTVV.

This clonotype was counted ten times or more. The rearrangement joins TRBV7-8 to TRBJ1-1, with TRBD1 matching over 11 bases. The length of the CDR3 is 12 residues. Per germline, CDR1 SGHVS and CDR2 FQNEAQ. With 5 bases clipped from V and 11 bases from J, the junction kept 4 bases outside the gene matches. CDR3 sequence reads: CASSVGQGVAFF. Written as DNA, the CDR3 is TGTGCCAGCAGCGTGGGACAGGGGGTTGCTTTCTTT.

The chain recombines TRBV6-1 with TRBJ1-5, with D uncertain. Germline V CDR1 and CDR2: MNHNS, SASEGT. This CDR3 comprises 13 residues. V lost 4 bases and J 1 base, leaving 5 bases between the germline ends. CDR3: CASSVTSNQPQHF. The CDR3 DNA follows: TGTGCCAGCAGTGTAACAAGCAATCAGCCCCAGCATTTT.

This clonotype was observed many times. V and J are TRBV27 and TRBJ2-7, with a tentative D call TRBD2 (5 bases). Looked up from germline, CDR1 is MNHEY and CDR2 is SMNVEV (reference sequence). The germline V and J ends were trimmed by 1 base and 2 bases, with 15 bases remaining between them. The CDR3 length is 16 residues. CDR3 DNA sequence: TGTGCCAGCAGTTTATATGGTGAGGGAACCGCCTACGAGCAGTACTTC. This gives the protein CASSLYGEGTAYEQYF.

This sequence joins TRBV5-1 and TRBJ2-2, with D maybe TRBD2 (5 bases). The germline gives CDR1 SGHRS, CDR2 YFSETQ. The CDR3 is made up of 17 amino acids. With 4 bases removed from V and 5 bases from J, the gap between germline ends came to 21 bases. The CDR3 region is CASSPSLVGVGTGELFF. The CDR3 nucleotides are TGCGCCAGCAGCCCCTCATTAGTGGGAGTAGGGACCGGGGAGCTGTTTTTT.

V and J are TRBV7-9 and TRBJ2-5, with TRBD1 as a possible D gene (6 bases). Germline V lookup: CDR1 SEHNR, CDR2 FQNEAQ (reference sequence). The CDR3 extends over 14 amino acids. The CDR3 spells CASLRTGTQETQYF. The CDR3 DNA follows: TGTGCTAGCCTCCGGACCGGGACACAAGAGACCCAGTACTTC.

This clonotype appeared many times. The CDR3 loop reads CAWSRAFWETQYF. The CDR3 DNA sequence: TGTGCCTGGAGTCGTGCGTTCTGGGAGACCCAGTACTTC. V usage is TRBV30 and J usage is TRBJ2-5; no clear D. The CDR3 contains 13 residues. V was cut by 2 bases and J by 5 bases, with 12 bases left in between. Looked up from germline, CDR1 is GTSNPN and CDR2 is SVGIG (reference sequence).

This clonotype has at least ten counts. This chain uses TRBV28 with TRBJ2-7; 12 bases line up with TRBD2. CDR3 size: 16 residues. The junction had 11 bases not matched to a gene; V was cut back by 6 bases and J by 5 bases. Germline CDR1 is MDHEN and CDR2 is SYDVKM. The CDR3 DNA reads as TGTGCCAGCAGCCAGTTGACTAGCGGGAGTCACGACGAGCAGTACTTC. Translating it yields CASSQLTSGSHDEQYF.

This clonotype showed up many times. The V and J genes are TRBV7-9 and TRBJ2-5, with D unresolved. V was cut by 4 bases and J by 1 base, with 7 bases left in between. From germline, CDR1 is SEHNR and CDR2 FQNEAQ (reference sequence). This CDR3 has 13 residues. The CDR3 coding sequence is TGTGCCAGCAGCTCCTCGGGCCAAGAGACCCAGTACTTC. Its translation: CASSSSGQETQYF.

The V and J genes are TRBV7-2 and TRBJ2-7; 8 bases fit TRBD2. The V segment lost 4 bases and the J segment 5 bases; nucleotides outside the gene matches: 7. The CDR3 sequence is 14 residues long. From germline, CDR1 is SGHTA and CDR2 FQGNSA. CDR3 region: CASSSPTGGNEQYF. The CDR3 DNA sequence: TGTGCCAGCAGCTCACCGACGGGGGGGAACGAGCAGTACTTC.

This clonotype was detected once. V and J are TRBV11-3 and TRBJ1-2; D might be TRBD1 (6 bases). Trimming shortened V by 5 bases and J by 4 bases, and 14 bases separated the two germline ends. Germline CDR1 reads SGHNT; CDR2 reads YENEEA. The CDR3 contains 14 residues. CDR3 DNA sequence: TGTGCCAGCAGCCCAGGACAGAGGATCTATGGCTACACCTTC. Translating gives CASSPGQRIYGYTF.

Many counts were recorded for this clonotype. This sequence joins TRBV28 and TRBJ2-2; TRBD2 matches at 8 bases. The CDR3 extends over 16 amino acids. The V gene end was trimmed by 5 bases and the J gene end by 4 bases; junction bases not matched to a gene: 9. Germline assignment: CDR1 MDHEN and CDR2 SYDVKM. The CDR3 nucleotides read TGTGCCAGCAGTCTATATAGCGGGATCGGCACCGGGGAGCTGTTTTTT. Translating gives CASSLYSGIGTGELFF.

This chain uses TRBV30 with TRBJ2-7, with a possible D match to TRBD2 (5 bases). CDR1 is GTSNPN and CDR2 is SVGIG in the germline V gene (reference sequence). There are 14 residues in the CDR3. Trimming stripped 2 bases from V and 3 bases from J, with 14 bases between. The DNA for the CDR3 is TGTGCCTGGAGTATCCGGACTCTATTCTACGAGCAGTACTTC. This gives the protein CAWSIRTLFYEQYF.

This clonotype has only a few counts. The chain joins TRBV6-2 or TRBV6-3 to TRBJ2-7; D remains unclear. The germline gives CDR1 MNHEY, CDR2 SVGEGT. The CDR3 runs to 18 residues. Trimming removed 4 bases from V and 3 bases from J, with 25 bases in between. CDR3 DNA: TGTGCCAGCAGTTTCCCCGAGATGAGCCGTAGGATCTTCTACGAGCAGTACTTC. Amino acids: CASSFPEMSRRIFYEQYF.

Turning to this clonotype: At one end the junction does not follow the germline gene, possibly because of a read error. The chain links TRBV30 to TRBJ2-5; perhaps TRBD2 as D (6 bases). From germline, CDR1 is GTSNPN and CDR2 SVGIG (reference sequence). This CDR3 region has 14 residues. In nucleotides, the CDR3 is TGTGCCCGGAGTGTAGGACTATGGAGCTGGACCCAGTACTTC. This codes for CARSVGLWSWTQYF. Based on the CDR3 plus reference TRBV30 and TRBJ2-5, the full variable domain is SQTIHQWPATLVQPVGSPLSLECTVEGTSNPNLYWYRQAAGRGLQLLFYSVGIGQISSEVPQNLSASRPQDRQFILSSKKLLLSDSGFYLCARSVGLWSWTQYFGPGTRLLVL.

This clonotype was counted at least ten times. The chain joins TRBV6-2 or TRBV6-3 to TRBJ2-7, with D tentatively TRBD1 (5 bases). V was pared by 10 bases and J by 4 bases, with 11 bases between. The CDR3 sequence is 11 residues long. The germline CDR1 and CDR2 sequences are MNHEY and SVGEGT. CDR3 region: CANRTFYEQYF. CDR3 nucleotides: TGTGCCAACAGGACCTTTTACGAGCAGTACTTC.

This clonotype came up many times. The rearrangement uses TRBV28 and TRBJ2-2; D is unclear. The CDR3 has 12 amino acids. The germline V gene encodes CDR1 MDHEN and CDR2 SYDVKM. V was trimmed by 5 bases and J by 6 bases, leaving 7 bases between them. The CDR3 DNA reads TGTGCCAGCAGTCTTTGGGCCGGGGAGCTGTTTTTT. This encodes CASSLWAGELFF.

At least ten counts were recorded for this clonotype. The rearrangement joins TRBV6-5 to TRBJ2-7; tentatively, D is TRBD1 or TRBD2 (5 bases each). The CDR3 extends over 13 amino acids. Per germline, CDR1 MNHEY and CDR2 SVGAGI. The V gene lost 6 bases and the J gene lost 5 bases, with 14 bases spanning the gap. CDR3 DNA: TGTGCCAGCAGGGCTCCAGGGACGCACGAGCAGTACTTC. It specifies CASRAPGTHEQYF.

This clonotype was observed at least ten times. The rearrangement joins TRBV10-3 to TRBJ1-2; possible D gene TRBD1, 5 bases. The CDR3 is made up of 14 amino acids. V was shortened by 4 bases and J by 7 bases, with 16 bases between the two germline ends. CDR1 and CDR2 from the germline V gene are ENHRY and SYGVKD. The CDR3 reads CAISARGEEGGYTF. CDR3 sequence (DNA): TGTGCCATCAGTGCGAGAGGGGAAGAGGGTGGCTACACCTTC.

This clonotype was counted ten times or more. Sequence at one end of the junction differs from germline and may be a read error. The CDR3 DNA sequence: TGTGCCAGCAGTTTAACCAGGAACACTGAAGCTTTCTTT. This sequence encodes CASSLTRNTEAFF. The rearrangement links TRBV7-3 to TRBJ1-1; D unresolved. This CDR3 has 13 amino acids. Germline V gene sequence: CDR1 SGHTA, CDR2 FQGTGA.

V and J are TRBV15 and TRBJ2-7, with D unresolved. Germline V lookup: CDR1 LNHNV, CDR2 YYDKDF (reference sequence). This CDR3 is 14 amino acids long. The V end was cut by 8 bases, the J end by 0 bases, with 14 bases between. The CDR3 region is CATHRQQSSYEQYF. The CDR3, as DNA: TGTGCCACCCACCGGCAGCAGAGCTCCTACGAGCAGTACTTC.

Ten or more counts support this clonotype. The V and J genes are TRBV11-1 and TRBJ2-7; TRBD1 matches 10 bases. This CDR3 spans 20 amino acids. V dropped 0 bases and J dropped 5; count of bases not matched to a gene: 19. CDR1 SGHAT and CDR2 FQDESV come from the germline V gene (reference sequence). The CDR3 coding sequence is TGTGCCAGCAGCTTAGCCGGGACAGGGGATAGAACATACAATTTTGACGAGCAGTACTTC. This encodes CASSLAGTGDRTYNFDEQYF. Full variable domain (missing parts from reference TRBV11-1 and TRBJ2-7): EAEVAQSPRYKITEKSQAVAFWCDPISGHATLYWYRQILGQGPELLVQFQDESVVDDSQLPKDRFSAERLKGVDSTLKIQPAELGDSAMYLCASSLAGTGDRTYNFDEQYFGPGTRLTVT.

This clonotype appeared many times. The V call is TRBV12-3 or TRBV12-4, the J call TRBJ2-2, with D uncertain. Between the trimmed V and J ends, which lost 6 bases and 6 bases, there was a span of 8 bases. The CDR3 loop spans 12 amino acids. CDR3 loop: CASSPWPGELFF. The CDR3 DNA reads TGTGCCAGCAGCCCCTGGCCCGGGGAGCTGTTTTTT.

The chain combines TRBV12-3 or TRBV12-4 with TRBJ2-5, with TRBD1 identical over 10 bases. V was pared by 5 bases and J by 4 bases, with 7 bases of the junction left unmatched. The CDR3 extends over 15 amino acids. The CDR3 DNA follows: TGTGCCAGCAGTCTCCGGGACAGGGGAGGAGAGACCCAGTACTTC. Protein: CASSLRDRGGETQYF.